A selection of T cell receptor beta chains follows, all from one sample in a study of metastatic and nonmetastatic thyroid tumors. Using MiXCR, TCRdb reanalyzed the PCR reads. The repertoire consists of 39,000 or so clones, with roughly 19% occurring once and the leading ten covering around 16%. Sequencing was done on a sample of blood. The receptor source for this set is a female donor with papillary thyroid cancer or a benign thyroid nodule (not recorded which). Some clones in this sample may be carry-over from other donors' samples. CDR3s include the opening cysteine and the closing phenylalanine or tryptophan. D genes are given only for firm matches. Rows may omit the clone size; those that give it use once, few, many or a size class.

TRBV19	TRBJ2-7	many	TRBD2	CASSRDKGTTYEQYF	TGTGCCAGTAGTAGGGATAAGGGGACTACCTACGAGCAGTACTTC
TRBV20-1	TRBJ2-2	many	.	CSASPGTINTGELFF	TGCAGTGCTAGTCCCGGGACAATCAACACCGGGGAGCTGTTTTTT
TRBV30	TRBJ1-1	many	.	CAWTGAGNTEAFF	TGTGCCTGGACAGGGGCCGGAAACACTGAAGCTTTCTTT
TRBV3-1	TRBJ2-3	many	.	CASSQPRNADTQYF	TGTGCCAGCAGCCAACCAAGGAACGCAGATACGCAGTATTTT
TRBV7-3	TRBJ1-1	many	.	CASRGTPDSEAFF	TGTGCCAGTCGCGGGACACCAGACTCTGAAGCTTTCTTT
TRBV20-1	TRBJ1-5	many	.	CSARKNINQPQHF	TGCAGTGCTAGAAAAAATATAAATCAGCCCCAGCATTTT
TRBV2	TRBJ2-7	many	TRBD2	CASSAGLAGQQYF	TGTGCCAGCAGTGCAGGACTAGCGGGACAACAGTACTTC
TRBV7-2	TRBJ2-5	many	.	CASSSSGRWETQYF	TGTGCCAGCAGCTCCTCTGGGAGGTGGGAGACCCAGTACTTC
TRBV15	TRBJ2-5	many	.	CATSRGGGETQYF	TGTGCCACCAGCAGAGGGGGTGGGGAGACCCAGTACTTC
TRBV28	TRBJ2-1	few	TRBD2	CASSPPGLAGNSLYNEQFF	TGTGCCAGCAGTCCCCCTGGACTAGCGGGAAACTCCCTCTACAATGAGCAGTTCTTC
TRBV5-5	TRBJ1-2	many	.	CASSLGAGDGYTF	TGTGCCAGCAGCTTGGGGGCAGGGGATGGCTACACCTTC
TRBV19	TRBJ2-5	many	.	CASTRRLGMWETQYF	TGTGCCAGTACCCGTAGGTTGGGAATGTGGGAGACCCAGTACTTC
TRBV30	TRBJ2-2	.	TRBD2	CAWSGLSGKPRELFF	TGTGCCTGGAGTGGCCTTAGCGGGAAGCCCCGGGAGCTGTTTTTT
TRBV7-2	TRBJ1-4	many	.	CASSLRGDNTGLFVREKLFF	TGTGCCAGCAGTTTACGCGGAGATAATACGGGGTTATTCGTACGTGAAAAACTGTTTTTT
TRBV6-1	TRBJ1-1	few	.	CASSRMPSTEAFF	TGTGCCAGCAGCCGAATGCCTAGTACTGAAGCTTTCTTT
TRBV7-2	TRBJ1-4	.	TRBD1	CASSLGPGQEKLFF	TGTGCCAGCAGCTTAGGGCCGGGACAGGAAAAACTGTTTTTT
TRBV2	TRBJ2-2	many	TRBD1	CASSADRRNTGELFF	TGTGCCAGCAGTGCGGACAGGCGGAACACCGGGGAGCTGTTTTTT
TRBV12-3/TRBV12-4	TRBJ1-4	many	.	CASSLGGGGKLFF	TGTGCCAGCAGTTTGGGGGGTGGGGGAAAACTGTTTTTT
TRBV30	TRBJ2-1	many	.	CAWSVQNEQFF	TGTGCCTGGAGTGTACAGAATGAGCAGTTCTTC
TRBV30	TRBJ2-2	many	.	CAWDRLAGRRELFF	TGTGCCTGGGATAGACTTGCGGGACGCCGGGAGCTGTTTTTT
TRBV7-3	TRBJ2-1	.	TRBD2	CAIILKREDYNEQFF	TGTGCCATCATCTTAAAACGGGAGGACTACAATGAGCAGTTCTTC
TRBV18	TRBJ1-5	many	.	CASSAVTTASNQPQHF	TGTGCCAGCTCAGCAGTCACCACAGCTAGCAATCAGCCCCAGCATTTT
TRBV4-3	TRBJ2-2	medium-sized	TRBD1	CASSQEVVGQGYTGELFF	TGCGCCAGCAGCCAGGAAGTAGTGGGACAGGGATACACCGGGGAGCTGTTTTTT
TRBV5-6	TRBJ2-1	many	.	CASSSNPNNEQFF	TGTGCCAGCAGCTCTAATCCAAATAATGAGCAGTTCTTC
TRBV6-4	TRBJ2-3	.	.	CASSSFGEDTQYF	TGTGCCAGCAGCTCTTTTGGCGAAGATACGCAGTATTTT
TRBV6-1	TRBJ2-3	.	TRBD2	CASKTSVRTYTQYF	TGTGCCAGCAAGACTAGCGTGAGGACATATACGCAGTATTTT
TRBV28	TRBJ1-4	.	.	CASSLPRLGGKLFF	TGTGCCAGCAGTTTGCCCCGGCTTGGGGGAAAACTGTTTTTT
TRBV5-4	TRBJ2-1	.	TRBD2	CASSSQGLINEQFF	TGTGCCAGCAGCTCCCAGGGACTAATCAATGAGCAGTTCTTC
TRBV5-1	TRBJ2-7	.	TRBD1	CASSPKGQGDPSYEQYF	TGCGCCAGCAGCCCAAAGGGACAGGGGGACCCCTCCTACGAGCAGTACTTC
TRBV9	TRBJ1-1	.	.	CASSVIGGWGGTEAFF	TGTGCCAGCAGCGTTATCGGCGGGTGGGGGGGCACTGAAGCTTTCTTT
TRBV9	TRBJ2-2	.	TRBD2	CASIPGLAGAYTWELFF	TGTGCCAGCATCCCCGGACTAGCGGGAGCATACACCTGGGAGCTGTTTTTT
TRBV25-1	TRBJ2-2	few	.	CAISTDSPLNTVELFF	TGTGCCATCAGTACGGACAGCCCGTTGAACACCGTGGAGCTGTTTTTT